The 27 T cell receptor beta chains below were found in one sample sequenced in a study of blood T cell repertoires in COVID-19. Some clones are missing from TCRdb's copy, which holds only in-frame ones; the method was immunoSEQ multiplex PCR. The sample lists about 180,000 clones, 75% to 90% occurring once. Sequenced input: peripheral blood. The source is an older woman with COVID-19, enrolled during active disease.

The CDR3, as DNA: TGTGCCAGCAGCTCCCAGGGGCCGACGGCGTATTTT. Protein product: CASSSQGPTAYF. The chain carries TRBV7-2 and TRBJ2-3, with D possibly matching TRBD1 (6 bases). Per the germline V gene, CDR1 is SGHTA and CDR2 is FQGNSA. The CDR3 extends over 12 amino acids. V lost 4 bases and J 14 bases, leaving 16 bases between the germline ends.

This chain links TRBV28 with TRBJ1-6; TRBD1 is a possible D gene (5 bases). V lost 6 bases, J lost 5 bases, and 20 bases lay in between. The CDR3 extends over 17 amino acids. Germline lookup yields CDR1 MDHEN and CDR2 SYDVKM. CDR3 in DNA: TGTGCCAGCAGCCCGTCCCTAGACAGCCTAAATAATTCACCCCTCCACTTT. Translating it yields CASSPSLDSLNNSPLHF.

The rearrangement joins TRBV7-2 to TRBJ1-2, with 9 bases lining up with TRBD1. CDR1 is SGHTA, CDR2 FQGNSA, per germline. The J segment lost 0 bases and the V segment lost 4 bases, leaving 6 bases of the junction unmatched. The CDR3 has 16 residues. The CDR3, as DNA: TGTGCCAGCAGCTCGGGACAGGGTAGGGCTAACTATGGCTACACCTTC. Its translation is CASSSGQGRANYGYTF.

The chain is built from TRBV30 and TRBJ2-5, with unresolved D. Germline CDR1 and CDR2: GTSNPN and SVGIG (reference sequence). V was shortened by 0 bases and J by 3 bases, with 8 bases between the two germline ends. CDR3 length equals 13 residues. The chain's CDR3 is CAWSVRLEETQYF. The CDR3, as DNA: TGTGCCTGGAGTGTAAGGCTAGAAGAGACCCAGTACTTC. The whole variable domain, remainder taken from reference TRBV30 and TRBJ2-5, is SQTIHQWPATLVQPVGSPLSLECTVEGTSNPNLYWYRQAAGRGLQLLFYSVGIGQISSEVPQNLSASRPQDRQFILSSKKLLLSDSGFYLCAWSVRLEETQYFGPGTRLLVL.

CDR3 sequence reads: CASSLVSVWGRADTGELFF. CDR3 nucleotide sequence: TGTGCCAGCAGCTTAGTTTCGGTTTGGGGGAGGGCTGACACCGGGGAGCTGTTTTTT. The chain joins TRBV11-2 to TRBJ2-2; TRBD2 matches at 7 bases. Germline V gene data show CDR1 as SGHAT and CDR2 as FQNNGV. V gave up 1 base and J gave up 3 bases; unmatched junction bases: 14. This CDR3 is 19 amino acids long.

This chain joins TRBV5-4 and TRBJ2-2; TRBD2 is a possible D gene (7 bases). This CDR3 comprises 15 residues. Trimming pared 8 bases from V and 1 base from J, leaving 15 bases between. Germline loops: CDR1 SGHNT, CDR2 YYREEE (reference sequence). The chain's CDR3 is CASHRGAENTGELFF. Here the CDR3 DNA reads TGTGCCAGTCACCGGGGGGCAGAGAACACCGGGGAGCTGTTTTTT.

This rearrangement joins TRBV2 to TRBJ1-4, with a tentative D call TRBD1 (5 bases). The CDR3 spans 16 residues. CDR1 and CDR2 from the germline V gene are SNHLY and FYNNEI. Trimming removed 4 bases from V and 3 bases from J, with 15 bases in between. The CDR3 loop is CASSANKGPANEKLFF. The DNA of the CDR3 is TGTGCCAGCAGTGCAAACAAGGGGCCGGCTAATGAAAAACTGTTTTTT.

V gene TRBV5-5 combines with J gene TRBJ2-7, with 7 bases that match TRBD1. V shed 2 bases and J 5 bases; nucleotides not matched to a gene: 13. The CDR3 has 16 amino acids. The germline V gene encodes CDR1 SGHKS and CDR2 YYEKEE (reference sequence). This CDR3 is CASSFGNYRGPHEQYF. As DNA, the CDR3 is TGTGCCAGCAGCTTCGGAAATTACAGGGGACCCCACGAGCAGTACTTC.

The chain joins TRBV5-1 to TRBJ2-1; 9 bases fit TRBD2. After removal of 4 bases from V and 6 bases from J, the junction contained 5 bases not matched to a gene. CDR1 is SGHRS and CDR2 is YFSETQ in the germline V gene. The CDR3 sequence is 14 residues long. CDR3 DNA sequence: TGCGCCAGCAGCCCGGGACTAGCCCCCAATGAGCAGTTCTTC. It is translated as CASSPGLAPNEQFF.

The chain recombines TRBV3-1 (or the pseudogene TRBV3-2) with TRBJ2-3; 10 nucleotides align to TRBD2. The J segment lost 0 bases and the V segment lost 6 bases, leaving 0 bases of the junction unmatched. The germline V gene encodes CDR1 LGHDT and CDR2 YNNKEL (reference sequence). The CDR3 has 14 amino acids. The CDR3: CASSSGRSTDTQYF. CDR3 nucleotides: TGTGCCAGCAGTAGCGGGAGGAGCACAGATACGCAGTATTTT.

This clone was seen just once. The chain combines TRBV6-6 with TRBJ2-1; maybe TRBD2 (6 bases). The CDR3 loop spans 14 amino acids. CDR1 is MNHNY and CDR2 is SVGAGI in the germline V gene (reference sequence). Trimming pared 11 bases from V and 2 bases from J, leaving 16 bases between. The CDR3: CAGSLAGPYNEQFF. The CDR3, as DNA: TGTGCCGGTTCACTAGCCGGCCCCTACAATGAGCAGTTCTTC.

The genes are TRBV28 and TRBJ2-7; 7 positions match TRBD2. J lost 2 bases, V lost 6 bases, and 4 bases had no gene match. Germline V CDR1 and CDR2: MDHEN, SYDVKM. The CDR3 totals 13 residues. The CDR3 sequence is CASRPSGAYEQYF. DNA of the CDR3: TGTGCCAGCAGGCCTAGCGGAGCCTACGAGCAGTACTTC.

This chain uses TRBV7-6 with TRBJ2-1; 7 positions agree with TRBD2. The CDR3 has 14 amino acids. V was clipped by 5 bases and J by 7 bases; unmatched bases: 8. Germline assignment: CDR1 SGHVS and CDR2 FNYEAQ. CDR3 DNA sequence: TGTGCCAGCAGCCGCTCTCGGGGGGAGAATGAGCAGTTCTTC. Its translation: CASSRSRGENEQFF. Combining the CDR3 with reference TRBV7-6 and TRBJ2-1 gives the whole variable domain GAGVSQSPRYKVTKRGQDVALRCDPISGHVSLYWYRQALGQGPEFLTYFNYEAQQDKSGLPNDRFSAERPEGSISTLTIQRTEQRDSAMYRCASSRSRGENEQFFGPGTRLTVL.

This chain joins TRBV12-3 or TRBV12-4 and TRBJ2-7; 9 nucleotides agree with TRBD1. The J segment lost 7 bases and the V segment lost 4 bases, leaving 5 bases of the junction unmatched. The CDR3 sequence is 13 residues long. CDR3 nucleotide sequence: TGTGCCAGCAGTTCTCTGGACAGGGGAGAGCAGTACTTC. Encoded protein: CASSSLDRGEQYF.

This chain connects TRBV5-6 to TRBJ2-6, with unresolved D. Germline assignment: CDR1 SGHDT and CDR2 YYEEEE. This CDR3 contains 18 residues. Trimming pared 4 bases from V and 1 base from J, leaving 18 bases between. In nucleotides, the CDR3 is TGTGCCAGCAGCCTAGGTCATCGTGCCCCTTCTGGGGCCAACGTCCTGACTTTC. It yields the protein CASSLGHRAPSGANVLTF.

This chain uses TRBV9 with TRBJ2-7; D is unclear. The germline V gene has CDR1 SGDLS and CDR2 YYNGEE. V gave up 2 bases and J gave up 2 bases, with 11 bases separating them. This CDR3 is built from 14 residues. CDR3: CASSVMSQTYEQYF. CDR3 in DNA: TGTGCCAGCAGCGTTATGTCCCAGACCTACGAGCAGTACTTC.

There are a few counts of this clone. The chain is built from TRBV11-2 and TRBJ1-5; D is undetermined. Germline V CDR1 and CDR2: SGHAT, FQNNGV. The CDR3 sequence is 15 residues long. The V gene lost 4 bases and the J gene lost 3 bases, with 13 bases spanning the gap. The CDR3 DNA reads TGTGCCAGCAGCTCCCTACGGAGGACCAATCAGCCCCAGCATTTT. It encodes CASSSLRRTNQPQHF.

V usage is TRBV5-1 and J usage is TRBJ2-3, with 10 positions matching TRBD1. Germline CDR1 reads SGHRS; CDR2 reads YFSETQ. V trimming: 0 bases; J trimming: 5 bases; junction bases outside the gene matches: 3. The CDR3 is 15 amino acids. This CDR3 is CASSLGTGGRDTQYF. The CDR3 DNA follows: TGCGCCAGCAGCTTGGGGACAGGGGGAAGAGATACGCAGTATTTT.

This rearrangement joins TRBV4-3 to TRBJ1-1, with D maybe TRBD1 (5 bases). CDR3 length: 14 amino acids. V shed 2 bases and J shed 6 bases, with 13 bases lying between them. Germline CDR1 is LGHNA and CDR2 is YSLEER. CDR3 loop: CASSQRGAGAEAFF. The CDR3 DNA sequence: TGCGCCAGCAGCCAAAGGGGCGCTGGGGCTGAAGCTTTCTTT.

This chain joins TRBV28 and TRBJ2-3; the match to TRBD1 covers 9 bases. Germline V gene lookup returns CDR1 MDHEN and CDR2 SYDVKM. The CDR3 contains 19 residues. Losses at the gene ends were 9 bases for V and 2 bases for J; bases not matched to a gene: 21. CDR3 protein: CARNSSGTGMGPATDTQYF. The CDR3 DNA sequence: TGTGCCAGAAATTCCTCCGGGACAGGGATGGGTCCCGCCACAGATACGCAGTATTTT. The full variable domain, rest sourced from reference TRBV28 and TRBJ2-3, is DVKVTQSSRYLVKRTGEKVFLECVQDMDHENMFWYRQDPGLGLRLIYFSYDVKMKEKGDIPEGYSVSREKKERFSLILESASTNQTSMYLCARNSSGTGMGPATDTQYFGPGTRLTVL.

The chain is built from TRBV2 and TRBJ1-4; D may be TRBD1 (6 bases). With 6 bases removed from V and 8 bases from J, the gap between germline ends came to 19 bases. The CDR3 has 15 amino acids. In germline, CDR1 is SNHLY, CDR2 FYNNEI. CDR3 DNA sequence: TGTGCCAGCAGGAAAACCACAGGGTGGAACGAAAAACTGTTTTTT. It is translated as CASRKTTGWNEKLFF.

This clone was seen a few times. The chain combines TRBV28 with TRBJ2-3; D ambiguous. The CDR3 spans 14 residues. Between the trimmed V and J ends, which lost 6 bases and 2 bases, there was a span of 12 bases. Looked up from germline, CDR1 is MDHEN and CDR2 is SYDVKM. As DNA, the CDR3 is TGTGCCAGCAGGGCAACCTTATACACAGATACGCAGTATTTT. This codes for CASRATLYTDTQYF.

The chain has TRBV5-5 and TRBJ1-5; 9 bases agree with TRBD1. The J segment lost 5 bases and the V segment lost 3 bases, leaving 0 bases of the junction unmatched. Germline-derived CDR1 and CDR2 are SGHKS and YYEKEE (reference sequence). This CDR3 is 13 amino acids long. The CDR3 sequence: CASSWTGDQPQHF. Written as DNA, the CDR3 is TGTGCCAGCAGCTGGACAGGGGATCAGCCCCAGCATTTT.

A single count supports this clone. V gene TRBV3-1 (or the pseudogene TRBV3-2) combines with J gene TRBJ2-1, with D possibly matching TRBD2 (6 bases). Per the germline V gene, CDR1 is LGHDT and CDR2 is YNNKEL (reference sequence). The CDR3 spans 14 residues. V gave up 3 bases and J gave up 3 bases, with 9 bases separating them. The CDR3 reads CASSHRTNYNEQFF. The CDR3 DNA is TGTGCCAGCAGCCATCGGACTAACTACAATGAGCAGTTCTTC.

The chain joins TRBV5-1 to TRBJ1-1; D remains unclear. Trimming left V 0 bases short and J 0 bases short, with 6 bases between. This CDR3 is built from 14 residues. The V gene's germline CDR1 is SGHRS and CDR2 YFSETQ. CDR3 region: CASSLDRLNTEAFF. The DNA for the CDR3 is TGCGCCAGCAGCTTGGACAGATTGAACACTGAAGCTTTCTTT.

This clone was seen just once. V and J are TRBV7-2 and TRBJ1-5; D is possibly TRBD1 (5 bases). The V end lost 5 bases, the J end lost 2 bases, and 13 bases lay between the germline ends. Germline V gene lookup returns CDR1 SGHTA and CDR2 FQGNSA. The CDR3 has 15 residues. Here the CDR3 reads CASSVGGGRNQPQHF. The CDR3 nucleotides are TGTGCCAGCAGCGTGGGGGGAGGGCGCAATCAGCCCCAGCATTTT.

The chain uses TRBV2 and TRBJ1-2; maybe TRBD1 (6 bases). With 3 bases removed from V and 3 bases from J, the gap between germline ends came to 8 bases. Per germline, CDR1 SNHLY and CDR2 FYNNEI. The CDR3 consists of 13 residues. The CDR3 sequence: CASSEGADYGYTF. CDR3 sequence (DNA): TGTGCCAGCAGTGAGGGGGCAGACTATGGCTACACCTTC.